The 12 T cell receptor beta chains given below trace back to one sample, sequenced in a study of neurological immune-mediated disorders. TCRdb fed the 5' RACE reads into MiXCR, producing one record per CDR3 protein. Among just under 60,000 distinct CDR3 sequences listed, under 2.5% were seen once. The sample consisted of PBMCs. The receptors were gathered from a man aged 50 to 59 with multiple sclerosis.

This clonotype was observed at least ten times. The chain joins TRBV5-1 to TRBJ1-1, with D possibly TRBD1 on 5 matching bases. The germline V and J ends were trimmed by 2 bases and 2 bases, with 16 bases remaining between them. Germline values: CDR1 SGHRS, CDR2 YFSETQ. The CDR3 length is 16 residues. For the CDR3, the DNA is TGCGCCAGCAGCTTTACCCCAGGGTTTCCCAACACTGAAGCTTTCTTT. Encoded protein: CASSFTPGFPNTEAFF.

This clonotype has ten or more counts. The chain uses TRBV5-1 and TRBJ2-2; D call uncertain. The ends were cut back, 0 bases at V and 4 bases at J, with 10 bases in the middle. In germline, CDR1 is SGHRS, CDR2 YFSETQ. This CDR3 region has 15 residues. The DNA of the CDR3 is TGCGCCAGCAGCTTGGACGGGTTTAGCACCGGGGAGCTGTTTTTT. Amino acid sequence: CASSLDGFSTGELFF.

This clonotype was recorded many times. The rearrangement joins TRBV5-1 to TRBJ2-3, with 9 bases lining up with TRBD2. This CDR3 has 18 residues. V was pared by 0 bases and J by 1 base, with 9 bases of the junction left unmatched. The germline V gene encodes CDR1 SGHRS and CDR2 YFSETQ. The CDR3 sequence: CASSLGSLGLAGTDTQYF. CDR3 coding DNA: TGCGCCAGCAGCTTGGGTTCTTTGGGACTAGCAGGCACAGATACGCAGTATTTT.

There are many counts of this clonotype. At one boundary the junction diverges from the germline segment, which might be a read error. The V and J genes are TRBV7-7 and TRBJ2-1, with D possibly being TRBD2 (6 bases). The CDR3 totals 15 residues. CDR1 is SSHAT, CDR2 FNYEAQ, per germline (reference sequence). The CDR3 loop reads CASSVAASSYNEQFF. The CDR3 DNA sequence: TGTGCCAGCAGCGTAGCGGCGAGCTCCTACAATGAGCAGTTCTTC.

This clonotype came up many times. The chain is built from TRBV30 and TRBJ2-7; weak D call: TRBD1 (6 bases). This CDR3 contains 12 residues. Germline V CDR1 and CDR2: GTSNPN, SVGIG (reference sequence). V dropped 3 bases and J dropped 3 bases, with 9 bases sitting between them. The chain's CDR3 is CAWREGGYEQYF. The CDR3 DNA sequence: TGTGCCTGGAGGGAAGGGGGCTACGAGCAGTACTTC.

This clonotype was counted at least ten times. This rearrangement joins TRBV2 to TRBJ1-1, with 7 bases lining up with TRBD1. CDR1 SNHLY and CDR2 FYNNEI come from the germline V gene. The CDR3 consists of 14 residues. After removal of 6 bases from V and 3 bases from J, the junction contained 7 bases not matched to a gene. The CDR3 is CASSATGLDTEAFF. Here the CDR3 DNA reads TGTGCCAGCAGCGCGACAGGGTTGGACACTGAAGCTTTCTTT.

The table lists this clonotype with many counts. CDR3 DNA sequence: TGTGCCAGCAGCCGCCAGGGTTTCACTGAAGCTTTCTTT. It yields the protein CASSRQGFTEAFF. J is TRBJ1-1 and V is TRBV12-3 or TRBV12-4; maybe TRBD1 (5 bases). CDR3 length equals 13 residues. V lost 6 bases, J lost 4 bases, and 12 bases lay in between.

This clonotype was observed at least ten times. The chain carries TRBV6-1 and TRBJ2-1; no clear D gene. The V gene's germline CDR1 is MNHNS and CDR2 SASEGT. The CDR3 runs to 13 residues. Trimming cost V 6 bases and J 9 bases, with 15 bases left between them. CDR3 DNA sequence: TGTGCCAGCAGAGGGTTAATAGGTAGTGAGCAGTTCTTC. Translating gives CASRGLIGSEQFF.

In this sample, this clonotype turned up many times. As DNA, the CDR3 is TGTGCCAGCAGCTTAGCTGGGGGAGATAATTCACCCCTCCACTTT. Protein: CASSLAGGDNSPLHF. The genes are TRBV7-6 and TRBJ1-6; D is possibly TRBD1 (5 bases). Trimming pared 0 bases from V and 5 bases from J, leaving 8 bases between. The CDR3 has 15 amino acids. Germline assignment: CDR1 SGHVS and CDR2 FNYEAQ.

In its sample, this clonotype was seen many times. The genes are TRBV6-6 and TRBJ1-1, with no clear D. The CDR3 length is 11 residues. Germline V gene lookup returns CDR1 MNHNY and CDR2 SVGAGI (reference sequence). V was pared by 6 bases and J by 3 bases, with 5 bases between. CDR3 protein: CASSYDTEAFF. The CDR3 region has the DNA TGTGCCAGCAGCTACGACACTGAAGCTTTCTTT.

This clonotype showed up many times. V gene TRBV2 combines with J gene TRBJ2-2, with 12 bases matching TRBD2. The V gene end was trimmed by 5 bases and the J gene end by 3 bases; junction bases not matched to a gene: 4. Germline CDR1 reads SNHLY; CDR2 reads FYNNEI. The CDR3 totals 16 residues. Here the CDR3 DNA reads TGTGCCAGCAGTCGAACTAGCGGGGGGCACACCGGGGAGCTGTTTTTT. It is translated as CASSRTSGGHTGELFF.

This clonotype came up many times. The V and J genes are TRBV20-1 and TRBJ1-5; D unclear. Trimming removed 6 bases at V and 1 base at J, with 7 bases between. The CDR3 sequence is 12 residues long. Germline loops: CDR1 DFQATT, CDR2 SNEGSKA (reference sequence). This CDR3 is CSAQRSNQPQHF. The CDR3 nucleotides are TGCAGTGCGCAGAGGAGCAATCAGCCCCAGCATTTT.